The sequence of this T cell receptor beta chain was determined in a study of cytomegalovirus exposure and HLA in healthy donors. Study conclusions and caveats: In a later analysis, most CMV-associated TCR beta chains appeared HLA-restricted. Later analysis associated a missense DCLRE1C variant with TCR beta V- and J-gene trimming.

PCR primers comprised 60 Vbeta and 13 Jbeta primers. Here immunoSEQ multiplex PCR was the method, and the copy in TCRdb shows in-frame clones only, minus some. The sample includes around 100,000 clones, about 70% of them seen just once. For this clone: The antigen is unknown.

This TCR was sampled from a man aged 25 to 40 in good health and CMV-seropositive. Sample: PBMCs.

The CDR3 here is CASSPRTGRSPLHF. CDR3 sequence (DNA): TGTGCCAGCAGCCCGAGGACAGGCCGGTCACCCCTCCACTTT. The rearrangement uses TRBV7-6 and TRBJ1-6, with 7 bases fitting TRBD1. CDR3 length equals 14 residues. In germline, CDR1 is SGHVS, CDR2 FNYEAQ. The junction had 8 bases not matched to a gene; V was cut back by 5 bases and J by 10 bases.